A single sample is the source of the 3 T cell receptor beta chains below, sequenced in a study of cytomegalovirus exposure and HLA in healthy donors. It was with 60 Vbeta and 13 Jbeta primers that the PCR ran. Libraries were prepared by immunoSEQ multiplex PCR; TCRdb keeps only in-frame clonotypes and omits some of them. The profile shows 150,000 to 200,000 clones, about four fifths of them singletons. The sequenced sample was PBMCs. These receptors came from a woman aged 45-65 years in good health and CMV-seropositive.

The chain joins TRBV5-1 to TRBJ1-6, with 10 nucleotides matching TRBD1. CDR1 and CDR2 (germline): SGHRS, YFSETQ. The CDR3 is 15 amino acids. Trimming removed 0 bases from V and 9 bases from J; junction bases left unmatched: 3. CDR3 residues: CASSLGDRGPSPLHF. The CDR3 nucleotides read TGCGCCAGCAGCTTGGGCGACAGGGGGCCTTCACCCCTCCACTTT.

This chain links TRBV5-1 with TRBJ2-5; 10 bases are shared with TRBD2. From germline, CDR1 is SGHRS and CDR2 YFSETQ. J lost 4 bases, V lost 0 bases, and 6 bases had no gene match. This CDR3 is built from 16 residues. As DNA, the CDR3 is TGCGCCAGCAGCTTGGAGAAGCGGGGGGGCGGAGAGACCCAGTACTTC. Protein: CASSLEKRGGGETQYF.

The CDR3 protein is CASSQLAGATKETQYF. The CDR3 region has the DNA TGCGCCAGCAGCCAACTAGCGGGGGCCACAAAAGAGACCCAGTACTTC. The chain carries TRBV5-1 and TRBJ2-5; 11 bases are a match to TRBD2. Germline assignment: CDR1 SGHRS and CDR2 YFSETQ. V was pared by 4 bases and J by 3 bases, with 8 bases of the junction left unmatched. The CDR3 consists of 16 residues.